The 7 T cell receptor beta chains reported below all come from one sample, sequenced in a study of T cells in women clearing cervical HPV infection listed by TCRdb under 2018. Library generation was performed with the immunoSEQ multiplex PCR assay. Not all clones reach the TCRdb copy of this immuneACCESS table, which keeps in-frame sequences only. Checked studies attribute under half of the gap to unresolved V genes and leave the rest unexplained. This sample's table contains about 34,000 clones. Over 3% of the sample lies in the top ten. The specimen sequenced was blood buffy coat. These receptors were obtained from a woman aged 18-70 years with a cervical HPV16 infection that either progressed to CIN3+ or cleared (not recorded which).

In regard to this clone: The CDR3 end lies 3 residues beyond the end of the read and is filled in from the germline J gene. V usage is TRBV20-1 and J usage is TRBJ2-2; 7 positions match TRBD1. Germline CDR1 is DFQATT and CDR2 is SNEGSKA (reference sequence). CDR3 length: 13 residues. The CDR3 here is CSGRGGTNEKLFF. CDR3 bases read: TGCAGTGGGAGAGGGGGCACTAATGAAAAG.

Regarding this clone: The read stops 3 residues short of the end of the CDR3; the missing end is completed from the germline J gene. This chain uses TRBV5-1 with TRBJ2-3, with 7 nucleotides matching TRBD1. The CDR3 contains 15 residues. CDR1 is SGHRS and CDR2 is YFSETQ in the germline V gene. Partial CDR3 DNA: TGCGCCAGCAGCCCGGGATCACCAGGGGGAGAGACG. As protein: CASSPGSPGGET. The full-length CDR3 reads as CASSPGSPGGETQYF. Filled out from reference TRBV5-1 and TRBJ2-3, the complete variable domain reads KAGVTQTPRYLIKTRGQQVTLSCSPISGHRSVSWYQQTPGQGLQFLFEYFSETQRNKGNFPGRFSGRQFSNSRSEMNVSTLELGDSALYLCASSPGSPGGETQYFGPGTRLTVL.

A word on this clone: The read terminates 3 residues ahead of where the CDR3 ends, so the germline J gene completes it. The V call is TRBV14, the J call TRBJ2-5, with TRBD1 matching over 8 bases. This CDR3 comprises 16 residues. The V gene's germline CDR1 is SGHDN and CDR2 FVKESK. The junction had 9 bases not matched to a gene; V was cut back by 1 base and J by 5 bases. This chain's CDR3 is CASSQVLTGQGETQYF. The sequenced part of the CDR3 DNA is TGTGCCAGCAGCCAAGTCTTAACTGGACAGGGTGAGACC.

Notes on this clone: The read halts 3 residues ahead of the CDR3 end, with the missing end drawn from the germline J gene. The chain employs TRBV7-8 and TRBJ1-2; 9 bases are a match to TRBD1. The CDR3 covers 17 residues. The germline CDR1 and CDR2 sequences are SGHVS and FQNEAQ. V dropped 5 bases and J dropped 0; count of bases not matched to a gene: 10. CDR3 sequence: CASSTRAGTGSNYGYTF. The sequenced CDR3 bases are TGTGCCAGCAGCACGAGGGCCGGGACAGGGTCTAACTATGGC. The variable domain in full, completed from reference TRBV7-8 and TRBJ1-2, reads GAGVSQSPRYKVAKRGQDVALRCDPISGHVSLFWYQQALGQGPEFLTYFQNEAQLDKSGLPSDRFFAERPEGSVSTLKIQRTQQEDSAVYLCASSTRAGTGSNYGYTFGSGTRLTVV.

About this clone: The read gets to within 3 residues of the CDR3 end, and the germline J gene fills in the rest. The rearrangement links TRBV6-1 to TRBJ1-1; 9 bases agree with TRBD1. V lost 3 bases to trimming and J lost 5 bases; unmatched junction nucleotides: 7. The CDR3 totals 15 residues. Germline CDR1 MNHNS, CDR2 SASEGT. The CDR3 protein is CASSDIQGARTEAFF. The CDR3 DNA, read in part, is TGTGCCAGCAGTGATATACAGGGGGCTAGGACTGAA.

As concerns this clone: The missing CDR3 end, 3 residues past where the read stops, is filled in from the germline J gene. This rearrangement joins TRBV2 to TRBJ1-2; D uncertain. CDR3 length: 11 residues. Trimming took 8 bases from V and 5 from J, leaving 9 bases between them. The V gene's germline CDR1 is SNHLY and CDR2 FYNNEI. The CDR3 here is CASCPVYGYTF. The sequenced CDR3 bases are TGTGCCAGCTGTCCTGTGTATGGC.

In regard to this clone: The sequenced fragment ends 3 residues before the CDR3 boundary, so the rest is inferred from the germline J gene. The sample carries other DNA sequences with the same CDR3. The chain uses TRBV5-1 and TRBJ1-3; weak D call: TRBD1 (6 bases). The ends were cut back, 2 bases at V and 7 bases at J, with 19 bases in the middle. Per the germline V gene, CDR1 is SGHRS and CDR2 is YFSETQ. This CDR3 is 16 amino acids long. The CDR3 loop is CASSFPSTGSRNTIYF. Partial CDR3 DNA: TGCGCCAGCAGCTTTCCTAGCACAGGGTCTCGGAACACC.